Listed here are 22 T cell receptor beta chains from one sample, sequenced in a study of blood T cell repertoires in COVID-19. Using immunoSEQ multiplex PCR, the repertoire was profiled, and TCRdb retains in-frame clones only, with some absent. The sample includes a few hundred thousand clones, about 90% of them seen just once. Sequencing was carried out using PBMCs or T cells enriched from blood (not recorded which). Source of these receptors: a man younger than 40 who had recovered from COVID-19.

This clone appeared a single time. The rearrangement links TRBV15 to TRBJ2-1, with D possibly matching TRBD1 (6 bases). V was trimmed by 5 bases and J by 0 bases, leaving 14 bases between them. The CDR3 totals 16 residues. Germline lookup yields CDR1 LNHNV and CDR2 YYDKDF (reference sequence). The CDR3 nucleotides read TGTGCCACCAGCTCCCAGGGGCCTAGCTCCTACAATGAGCAGTTCTTC. This gives the protein CATSSQGPSSYNEQFF.

V is TRBV19 and J is TRBJ2-7, with 8 bases fitting TRBD2. Germline CDR1 LNHDA, CDR2 SQIVND (reference sequence). The V segment lost 5 bases and the J segment 2 bases; nucleotides outside the gene matches: 11. The CDR3 extends over 16 amino acids. The chain's CDR3 is CASSPGLSGGPYEQYF. The DNA for the CDR3 is TGTGCCAGTAGTCCCGGTTTGAGCGGGGGACCCTACGAGCAGTACTTC.

J is TRBJ2-7 and V is TRBV11-3; a possible D gene is TRBD1 (7 bases). Trimming cost V 3 bases and J 5 bases, with 11 bases left between them. Germline CDR1 SGHNT, CDR2 YENEEA. The CDR3 has 13 residues. Here the CDR3 reads CASSFGRGDEQYF. For the CDR3, the DNA is TGTGCCAGCAGCTTTGGCAGGGGGGACGAGCAGTACTTC.

The V gene is TRBV11-3, the J gene TRBJ2-1, with 7 bases that match TRBD2. This CDR3 has 15 residues. Germline V gives CDR1 SGHNT, CDR2 YENEEA. The junction had 6 bases not matched to a gene; V was cut back by 3 bases and J by 4 bases. CDR3 sequence reads: CASSFGASGYNEQFF. CDR3 bases: TGTGCCAGCAGCTTCGGGGCTAGCGGATACAATGAGCAGTTCTTC.

V usage is TRBV11-3 and J usage is TRBJ1-1, with a tentative D call TRBD1 (5 bases). This CDR3 has 13 amino acids. V was trimmed by 1 base and J by 7 bases, leaving 10 bases between them. Looked up from germline, CDR1 is SGHNT and CDR2 is YENEEA. DNA for the CDR3: TGTGCCAGCAGCTTAGCCCAGGGCAGTGAAGCTTTCTTT. Amino acids: CASSLAQGSEAFF.

The rearrangement uses TRBV24-1 and TRBJ2-6, with D perhaps TRBD1 (6 bases). The length of the CDR3 is 17 residues. The germline V gene has CDR1 KGHDR and CDR2 SFDVKD. Trimming pared 7 bases from V and 2 bases from J, leaving 17 bases between. CDR3 sequence: CATSQGQGLAGANVLTF. The CDR3 DNA reads as TGTGCCACCAGCCAGGGCCAGGGGCTGGCTGGGGCCAACGTCCTGACTTTC.

This clone was found once. The CDR3 loop reads CASSFGQGQETQYF. The CDR3 region has the DNA TGTGCCAGCAGTTTCGGACAGGGCCAAGAGACCCAGTACTTC. This sequence joins TRBV28 and TRBJ2-5; 8 bases line up with TRBD1. Germline-derived CDR1 and CDR2 are MDHEN and SYDVKM. This CDR3 region has 14 residues. After removal of 3 bases from V and 1 base from J, the junction contained 1 base not matched to a gene.

This sequence joins TRBV7-9 and TRBJ1-3; possibly TRBD1 for D (6 bases). Germline V gene data show CDR1 as SEHNR and CDR2 as FQNEAQ (reference sequence). The V end lost 4 bases, the J end lost 2 bases, and 9 bases lay between the germline ends. This CDR3 is 14 amino acids long. The CDR3 sequence is CASSSDRTGNTIYF. DNA for the CDR3: TGTGCCAGCAGCTCCGACAGGACTGGAAACACCATATATTTT.

V gene TRBV2 combines with J gene TRBJ1-5; D perhaps matches TRBD1 (5 bases). CDR3 length equals 14 residues. Germline loops: CDR1 SNHLY, CDR2 FYNNEI. With 6 bases removed from V and 1 base from J, the gap between germline ends came to 10 bases. DNA of the CDR3: TGTGCCAGCAGGGGGCCAGGGAGCAATCAGCCCCAGCATTTT. Amino acids: CASRGPGSNQPQHF.

CDR3 coding DNA: TGTGCCAGCAGCTTAGGACAGGTTCAAGAGACCCAGTACTTC. Its translation: CASSLGQVQETQYF. The gene calls are TRBV11-1 and TRBJ2-5; D might be TRBD1 (6 bases). Per the germline V gene, CDR1 is SGHAT and CDR2 is FQDESV (reference sequence). V dropped 1 base and J dropped 2 bases, with 8 bases sitting between them. The CDR3 is 14 residues long.

The chain uses TRBV29-1 and TRBJ2-3; the D gene is possibly TRBD1 (6 bases). V dropped 2 bases and J dropped 4 bases, with 16 bases sitting between them. The CDR3 is 15 amino acids. Germline V lookup: CDR1 SQVTM, CDR2 ANQGSEA. Here the CDR3 reads CSVELSTGGPDTQYF. The CDR3, as DNA: TGCAGCGTTGAATTGTCGACTGGGGGCCCAGATACGCAGTATTTT.

The chain recombines TRBV15 with TRBJ2-3; 11 positions match TRBD2. The CDR3 contains 14 residues. Germline-derived CDR1 and CDR2 are LNHNV and YYDKDF (reference sequence). J gave up 3 bases and V 9 bases, and 5 bases lay outside the gene matches. The CDR3 bases are TGTGCCACTGGGGGACTAGCGGCTACAGATACGCAGTATTTT. It is translated as CATGGLAATDTQYF.

The chain joins TRBV27 to TRBJ2-7; 10 bases are a match to TRBD1. This CDR3 region has 13 residues. V lost 6 bases and J lost 7; bases outside the gene matches: 6. Looked up from germline, CDR1 is MNHEY and CDR2 is SMNVEV (reference sequence). CDR3 sequence (DNA): TGTGCCAGCAGCCCGGGACAGGGGTGGGAGCAGTACTTC. It specifies CASSPGQGWEQYF.

The gene calls are TRBV4-3 and TRBJ2-7; 7 nucleotides match TRBD2. Trimming took 0 bases from V and 4 from J; bases not matched to a gene: 6. Per the germline V gene, CDR1 is LGHNA and CDR2 is YSLEER. This CDR3 contains 15 residues. CDR3 sequence reads: CASSQDLAGVYEQYF. As DNA, the CDR3 is TGCGCCAGCAGCCAAGATCTGGCGGGAGTGTACGAGCAGTACTTC.

J is TRBJ2-7 and V is TRBV2; 14 bases match TRBD2. CDR1 and CDR2 from the germline V gene are SNHLY and FYNNEI. This CDR3 contains 17 residues. The trim removed 4 bases at V and 4 bases at J, leaving 9 bases unmatched. In nucleotides, the CDR3 is TGTGCCAGCAGTGGGACTAGCGGGGGGTCCCCCTATTACGAGCAGTACTTC. Its translation is CASSGTSGGSPYYEQYF. The variable domain in full, completed from reference TRBV2 and TRBJ2-7, reads EPEVTQTPSHQVTQMGQEVILRCVPISNHLYFYWYRQILGQKVEFLVSFYNNEISEKSEIFDDQFSVERPDGSNFTLKIRSTKLEDSAMYFCASSGTSGGSPYYEQYFGPGTRLTVT.

The chain is built from TRBV28 and TRBJ2-7; perhaps TRBD1 as D (6 bases). This CDR3 contains 13 residues. Per germline, CDR1 MDHEN and CDR2 SYDVKM. The V gene lost 4 bases and the J gene lost 8 bases, with 15 bases spanning the gap. CDR3 in amino acids: CASSSRDTFKQYF. The DNA of the CDR3 is TGTGCCAGCAGTTCCCGGGACACTTTTAAGCAGTACTTC.

In this sample, this clone turned up once. V gene TRBV18 combines with J gene TRBJ2-7, with 9 bases matching TRBD1. The J segment lost 5 bases and the V segment lost 5 bases, leaving 10 bases of the junction unmatched. The germline gives CDR1 KGHSH, CDR2 LQKENI. This CDR3 is built from 15 residues. In DNA, the CDR3 is TGTGCCAGCTCAACGACCCGGGACAGGGAACACGAGCAGTACTTC. It specifies CASSTTRDREHEQYF. The full variable domain, in which reference TRBV18 and TRBJ2-7 provide the parts outside the CDR3, is NAGVMQNPRHLVRRRGQEARLRCSPMKGHSHVYWYRQLPEEGLKFMVYLQKENIIDESGMPKERFSAEFPKEGPSILRIQQVVRGDSAAYFCASSTTRDREHEQYFGPGTRLTVT.

As DNA, the CDR3 is TGTGCCAGCACCTCAAGACAGGGCTATAATTCACCCCTCCACTTT. Its translation: CASTSRQGYNSPLHF. This chain joins TRBV5-4 and TRBJ1-6; TRBD1 agrees at 7 bases. The V and J ends lost 6 bases and 3 bases, in that order; junction bases with no gene match: 6. The CDR3 is 15 amino acids. Germline CDR1 is SGHNT and CDR2 is YYREEE (reference sequence).

The chain has TRBV19 and TRBJ1-1; D is unresolved. CDR3 size: 12 residues. Germline CDR1 reads LNHDA; CDR2 reads SQIVND (reference sequence). V lost 3 bases and J 7 bases, leaving 9 bases between the germline ends. CDR3 amino acids: CASSIPQVEAFF. DNA for the CDR3: TGTGCCAGTAGTATCCCCCAGGTTGAAGCTTTCTTT.

V gene TRBV4-2 combines with J gene TRBJ2-3, with 9 nucleotides matching TRBD2. CDR3 length equals 16 residues. The V segment lost 0 bases and the J segment 4 bases; nucleotides outside the gene matches: 5. From germline, CDR1 is LGHNA and CDR2 YNFKEQ. CDR3 nucleotide sequence: TGTGCCAGCAGCCAAGAAGGCGGGGGGGCATCAGATACGCAGTATTTT. This sequence encodes CASSQEGGGASDTQYF.

The V gene is TRBV7-2, the J gene TRBJ2-1; tentatively, D is TRBD2 (7 bases). The CDR3 has 15 residues. V gave up 6 bases and J gave up 6 bases, with 18 bases separating them. Germline values: CDR1 SGHTA, CDR2 FQGNSA. CDR3 nucleotide sequence: TGTGCCAGCAGACCGTCGAGGGGGGGAATCAATGAGCAGTTCTTC. Protein: CASRPSRGGINEQFF.

The chain carries TRBV7-9 and TRBJ2-3; 10 nucleotides line up with TRBD2. CDR1 SEHNR and CDR2 FQNEAQ come from the germline V gene (reference sequence). Trimming took 5 bases from V and 5 from J; bases not matched to a gene: 13. There are 17 residues in the CDR3. CDR3 nucleotides: TGTGCCAGCAGCCCGATCGAGGGACAGCGGGAGGGAGATACGCAGTATTTT. It is translated as CASSPIEGQREGDTQYF. The full variable domain, with the rest looked up from reference TRBV7-9 and TRBJ2-3, is DTGVSQNPRHKITKRGQNVTFRCDPISEHNRLYWYRQTLGQGPEFLTYFQNEAQLEKSRLLSDRFSAERPKGSFSTLEIQRTEQGDSAMYLCASSPIEGQREGDTQYFGPGTRLTVL.